This TCR beta chain came from a study of CD8+ T cells in alopecia areata. Study findings and constraints: Clonality in lesional scalp, especially alopecia totalis/universalis, exceeded that of normal scalp. Scalp samples also yield sequences of resident alphabeta T cells from normal skin.

The sequencing template was cDNA reverse transcribed from extracted RNA. Method: immunoSEQ multiplex PCR; TCRdb's copy keeps in-frame clones and lacks some. This table has roughly 150,000 clones, about 60% appearing once. Germline V gene lookup returns CDR1 MNHEY and CDR2 SMNVEV (reference sequence). V dropped 5 bases and J dropped 4; count of bases not matched to a gene: 8. There are 15 residues in the CDR3. This clone was seen more than once but under ten times. Its specificity is unknown. This sequence originates from a human donor in good health. The V and J genes are TRBV27 and TRBJ2-5; 9 bases are shared with TRBD2. The sample taken for sequencing was CD4+ T cells sorted from blood. CDR3 region: CASSRVAGVGETQYF. The CDR3 DNA is TGTGCCAGCAGTAGAGTAGCGGGAGTGGGAGAGACCCAGTACTTC.